The subject of this entry is one TCR beta chain. Its antigen remains unidentified. These data belong to a study of early stage breast cancer tumors. Study in general: Most invasive tumors, about 80% of the 16, were ER+/PR+/HER2-. Study conclusions and caveats: Enriched TCRB sequences shared across patients were mostly commonly generated sequences. Tumor and normal breast were distinguished via blood comparison in about 90% of the 16 patients.

Germline loops: CDR1 MGHDK, CDR2 SYGVNS. The CDR3 contains 17 residues. V dropped 2 bases and J dropped 4 bases, with 17 bases sitting between them. Using immunoSEQ multiplex PCR, the repertoire was profiled, and TCRdb retains in-frame clones only, with some absent. Among 10,000 or so clones listed, 71% were seen once. The J gene is TRBJ1-4, the V gene TRBV25-1; possible D gene TRBD1, 6 bases. The receptor was derived from a person aged 55 to 75 with breast cancer. Sequenced sample: normal breast tissue next to the tumor. The CDR3 spells CASSEPKPGHINEKLFF. CDR3 nucleotide sequence: TGTGCCAGCAGTGAACCCAAACCGGGACACATTAATGAAAAACTGTTTTTT.